Listed below are T cell receptor beta chains from one sample, sequenced in a study of CD8+CD57+ T cells in acquired aplastic anemia. MiXCR, run by TCRdb on the reads, gives a single entry per CDR3 protein. The repertoire consists of 150,000 or so distinct CDR3 sequences, with 45% to 55% occurring once and the leading ten covering about 2.8%. The sample consisted of sorted CD4+, CD8+, or CD8+CD57+ T cells (not recorded which) from PBMCs. The receptors were gathered from a human donor with aplastic anemia. Both conserved end residues are part of each CDR3. A D gene is named only where the DNA matches it firmly. Rows give clone size only sometimes, using once, few, many, or a class for an expanded clone.

v_call	clone_size	j_call	d_call	cdr3_aa	cdr3_nt
TRBV27	-	TRBJ2-6	-	CASSLFSSGTNVLTF	TGTGCCAGCAGTTTATTCTCATCTGGGACCAACGTCCTGACTTTC
TRBV19	-	TRBJ2-7	-	CASSSTLSYEQYF	TGTGCCAGTAGCTCGACCCTGTCCTACGAGCAGTACTTC
TRBV19	-	TRBJ2-2	-	CASKIGAGNTGELFF	TGTGCCAGTAAAATAGGAGCGGGTAACACCGGGGAGCTGTTTTTT
TRBV6-1	few	TRBJ1-3	-	CASSVSLRDISSGNTIYF	TGTGCCAGCAGTGTTTCGCTACGGGACATCAGCTCTGGAAACACCATATATTTT
TRBV20-1	few	TRBJ1-1	TRBD1	CSARRQGVQAFF	TGCAGTGCTAGACGACAGGGTGTTCAAGCTTTCTTT
TRBV6-4	many	TRBJ2-1	-	CASRSGVNNEQFF	TGTGCCAGCAGGAGCGGCGTAAACAATGAGCAGTTCTTC
TRBV20-1	-	TRBJ1-1	-	CSATREANTEAFF	TGCAGTGCTACCAGGGAGGCGAACACTGAAGCTTTCTTT
TRBV30	many	TRBJ2-2	-	CAWSRSTGELFF	TGTGCCTGGAGCAGAAGTACCGGGGAGCTGTTTTTT
TRBV20-1	-	TRBJ2-1	-	CSVLTMAVYDEQFF	TGCAGTGTTCTGACGATGGCAGTTTACGATGAGCAGTTCTTC
TRBV20-1	-	TRBJ2-3	-	CSAQGRDTQYF	TGCAGTGCTCAGGGGAGGGATACGCAGTATTTT
TRBV20-1	-	TRBJ2-5	-	CSARGGRGSIQETQYF	TGCAGTGCTAGAGGAGGACGGGGATCGATCCAAGAGACCCAGTACTTC
TRBV20-1	-	TRBJ2-7	TRBD2	CSARELTSGPYEQYF	TGCAGTGCTAGGGAGCTTACTAGCGGGCCATACGAGCAGTACTTC
TRBV19	-	TRBJ2-3	-	CASSSLADTQYF	TGTGCCAGTAGTAGTTTGGCAGATACGCAGTATTTT
TRBV19	many	TRBJ1-2	-	CASYSDPNYGYTF	TGTGCCAGTTACAGTGATCCGAACTATGGCTACACCTTC
TRBV7-8	once	TRBJ2-7	TRBD1	CASSLWTGSYEQYF	TGTGCCAGCAGCTTATGGACAGGATCCTACGAGCAGTACTTC
TRBV20-1	-	TRBJ1-1	-	CSAAKKEAFF	TGCAGTGCCGCAAAGAAGGAAGCTTTCTTT
TRBV19	-	TRBJ1-1	TRBD1	CASSKGTGDRTEAFF	TGTGCCAGTAGTAAGGGGACAGGTGATCGAACTGAAGCTTTCTTT
TRBV10-3	-	TRBJ1-2	-	CASSFTGTSYGYTF	TGTGCCAGCAGCTTTACCGGGACAAGCTATGGCTACACCTTC
TRBV7-8	few	TRBJ2-2	-	CASSLTHTGELFF	TGTGCCAGCAGCCTAACGCACACCGGGGAGCTGTTTTTT
TRBV7-2	-	TRBJ1-2	-	CASSYDYGHTF	TGTGCCAGCAGTTACGACTATGGCCACACCTTC
TRBV29-1	-	TRBJ2-1	TRBD2	CSVVGQRDVNGQFF	TGCAGCGTTGTAGGCCAGCGGGATGTCAATGGGCAGTTCTTC
TRBV14	once	TRBJ2-5	-	CASSQAVGYQETQYF	TGTGCCAGCAGCCAAGCGGTGGGGTACCAAGAGACCCAGTACTTC
TRBV5-1	-	TRBJ2-7	-	CASSLLGPEQYF	TGCGCCAGCAGCTTACTAGGACCGGAGCAGTACTTC
TRBV5-5	many	TRBJ1-2	-	CASSGAGRNYGYTF	TGTGCCAGCAGCGGGGCAGGGAGGAACTATGGCTACACCTTC
TRBV25-1	many	TRBJ2-6	-	CASSDRGSSFSGANVLTF	TGTGCCAGCAGTGACCGAGGGTCCAGCTTCTCTGGGGCCAACGTCCTGACTTTC
TRBV7-7	-	TRBJ1-2	-	CASSPRTLGSNYGYTF	TGTGCTAGCAGCCCCCGGACACTTGGCTCTAACTATGGCTACACCTTC
TRBV11-2	-	TRBJ2-1	TRBD2	CASSPYLASAGGKQFF	TGTGCCAGCAGCCCATATCTGGCCTCAGCGGGGGGCAAGCAGTTCTTC
TRBV20-1	-	TRBJ2-7	TRBD1	CSAPGTGEHEQYF	TGCAGTGCCCCCGGGACAGGGGAACACGAGCAGTACTTC
TRBV10-1	-	TRBJ2-2	-	CASSESGASNTGELFF	TGCGCCAGCAGTGAGTCGGGAGCTTCGAACACCGGGGAGCTGTTTTTT
TRBV19	few	TRBJ1-2	-	CASTEGLDYGYTF	TGTGCCAGCACCGAGGGACTCGACTATGGCTACACCTTC
TRBV12-3/TRBV12-4	-	TRBJ1-6	-	CASSLRQANSPLHF	TGTGCCAGCAGTTTACGGCAGGCCAATTCACCCCTCCACTTT
TRBV29-1	few	TRBJ2-7	TRBD1	CSVEEGDRGYEQYF	TGCAGCGTTGAAGAAGGTGACAGGGGCTACGAGCAGTACTTC
TRBV7-6	many	TRBJ2-5	TRBD1	CASSFARQGSETQYF	TGTGCCAGCAGCTTTGCGCGACAGGGGTCGGAGACCCAGTACTTC